This record covers a single TCR beta chain. The data were produced by immunoSEQ multiplex PCR, yet TCRdb's version contains in-frame clones alone and is incomplete. Here the sample spans approximately 170,000 clones, around 90% being singletons. CDR1 is LGHNA and CDR2 is YNFKEQ in the germline V gene. V was clipped by 1 base and J by 8 bases, with 29 bases between them. The CDR3 is made up of 19 amino acids. This sample is drawn from a study of cytomegalovirus exposure and HLA in healthy donors. The chain is built from TRBV4-2 and TRBJ1-2, with TRBD1 as a possible D gene (5 bases). Specimen: PBMCs. This sequence originates from a woman between 18 and 29 years old in good health and CMV-seropositive. The CDR3 sequence: CASSQGGGALQKLHVGYTF. CDR3 bases: TGTGCCAGCAGCCAAGGTGGCGGGGCACTCCAAAAACTTCATGTGGGCTACACCTTC.